This T cell receptor beta chain was sequenced for a study of cytomegalovirus exposure and HLA in healthy donors. The CDR3 totals 16 residues. V lost 3 bases, J lost 0 bases, and 5 bases stayed unmatched. CDR1 and CDR2 from the germline V gene are SGHRS and YFSETQ. The study's findings and limits: An ancestry cluster, one associated with Asian ancestry, reportedly showed fewer N-insertions than the roughly 670-donor mean in a later analysis. Per a prior analysis, the majority of TCR beta V segments were productive roughly 90% or roughly 30% of the time. Donor immune exposure was known only as CMV serostatus.

It was with 60 Vbeta and 13 Jbeta primers that the PCR ran. Clones were read by immunoSEQ multiplex PCR, and TCRdb kept only the in-frame ones, dropping some. The sample lists 200,000 or so clones, almost 80% occurring once. This clone was seen a handful of times. Antigen unknown. The clonotype originates from a male donor in good health and CMV-seronegative. Source material: PBMCs. The V and J genes are TRBV5-1 and TRBJ1-4, with 7 bases fitting TRBD1. As DNA, the CDR3 is TGCGCCAGCAGCTCGGGGGACAGACCAACTAATGAAAAACTGTTTTTT. This gives the protein CASSSGDRPTNEKLFF.